This T cell receptor (beta chain) was profiled in a study of OX40 agonist ivuxolimab in advanced cancers. Overall study context: Antecedent anti-PD-1, anti-PD-L1 or anti-CTLA-4 therapy was permissible, with around 41% having received some.

V was trimmed by 1 base and J by 5 bases, leaving 16 bases between them. Germline-derived CDR1 and CDR2 are SEHNR and FQNEAQ (reference sequence). The CDR3 covers 16 residues. Sequencing used immunoSEQ multiplex PCR; TCRdb keeps in-frame clones, though not all of them. The table lists about 25,000 clones, approximately 86% of them singletons. The clonotype was recovered from an adult with an advanced solid tumor such as melanoma, head and neck, liver or kidney cancer. V and J are TRBV7-9 and TRBJ2-3; the D gene could be TRBD1 or TRBD2 (5 bases each). The material was CD4+ or CD8+ T cells sorted from blood, obtained in a trial of the OX40 agonist ivuxolimab. CDR3 sequence: CASSLGEGPAGDTQYF. The CDR3 region has the DNA TGTGCCAGCAGCTTAGGCGAGGGGCCGGCTGGAGATACGCAGTATTTT.